The clone carrying this T cell receptor beta chain was observed a single time. Its antigen is unknown. The data stem from a study of T cell responses to AZD1222 COVID-19 vaccine. Study observations and caveats: Unmutated variant regions are reportedly targeted by nearly half of spike-specific TCRs. There were mostly white British donors and more females than males, and clonal diversity was possibly underestimated.

Using immunoSEQ multiplex PCR, the repertoire was profiled, and TCRdb retains in-frame clones only, with some absent. Found here are 82,000 or so clones, roughly 90% of them singletons; the top ten hold over 4.5%. This specimen consisted of peripheral blood, obtained on day 0 of AZD1222 vaccination. The origin of this receptor is an adult in good health.

The CDR3: CASSRGGGRYEQYF. The DNA of the CDR3 is TGTGCCAGCAGCCGAGGGGGAGGCAGATACGAGCAGTACTTC. This rearrangement joins TRBV3-1 (or the pseudogene TRBV3-2) to TRBJ2-7; possibly TRBD1 or TRBD2 for D (6 bases each). Germline V gene data show CDR1 as LGHDT and CDR2 as YNNKEL (reference sequence). This CDR3 comprises 14 residues. V was trimmed by 4 bases and J by 4 bases, leaving 14 bases between them.